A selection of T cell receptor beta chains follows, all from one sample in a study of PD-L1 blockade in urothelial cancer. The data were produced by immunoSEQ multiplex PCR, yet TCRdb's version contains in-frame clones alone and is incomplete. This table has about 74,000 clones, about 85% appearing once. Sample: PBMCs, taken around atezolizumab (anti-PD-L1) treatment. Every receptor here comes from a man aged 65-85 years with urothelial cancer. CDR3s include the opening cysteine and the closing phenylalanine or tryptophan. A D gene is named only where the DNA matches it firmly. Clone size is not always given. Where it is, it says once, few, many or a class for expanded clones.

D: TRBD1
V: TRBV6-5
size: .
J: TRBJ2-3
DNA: TGTGCCAGCAGTTACACCGGGACAGTGAGCACAGATACGCAGTATTTT
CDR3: CASSYTGTVSTDTQYF

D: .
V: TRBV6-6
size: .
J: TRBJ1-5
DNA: TGTGCCAGCACCTTGGCGGGGGTACCTAATCAGCCCCAGCATTTT
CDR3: CASTLAGVPNQPQHF

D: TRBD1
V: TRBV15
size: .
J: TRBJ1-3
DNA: TGTGCCACCAGCAGGGACAGGGGATTCTCTGGAAACACCATATATTTT
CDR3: CATSRDRGFSGNTIYF

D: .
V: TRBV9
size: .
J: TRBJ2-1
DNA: TGTGCCAGCAGCGGTATAGGGGAAAATGAGCAGTTCTTC
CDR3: CASSGIGENEQFF

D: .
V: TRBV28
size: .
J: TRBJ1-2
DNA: TGTGCCAGCAGTGTCTCCCGGGGAAGCTTGGATGGCTACACCTTC
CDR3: CASSVSRGSLDGYTF

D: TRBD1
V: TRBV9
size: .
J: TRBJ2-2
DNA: TGTGCCAGCGGGACAGGGAACACCGGGGAGCTGTTTTTT
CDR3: CASGTGNTGELFF

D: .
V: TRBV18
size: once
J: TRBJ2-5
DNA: TGTGCCAGCTCACCAAAAGGGGGTGGAGAGACCCAGTACTTC
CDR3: CASSPKGGGETQYF

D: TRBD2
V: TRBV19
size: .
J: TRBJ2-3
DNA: TGTGCCAGTAGCAACCCGACTAGCGGGAGAAATACGCAGTATTTT
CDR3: CASSNPTSGRNTQYF

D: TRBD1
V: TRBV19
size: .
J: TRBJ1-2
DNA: TGTGCCAGTACCCCGGACAGGGGCTTTAACTATGGCTACACCTTC
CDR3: CASTPDRGFNYGYTF

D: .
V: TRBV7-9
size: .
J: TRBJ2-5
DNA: TGTGCCAGCAGCTTAGCCGAGCTTGTGTGGGAGACCCAGTACTTC
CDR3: CASSLAELVWETQYF

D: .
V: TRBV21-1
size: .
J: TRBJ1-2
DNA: TGTGCCAGCAGCAAATGTTCGGGGGGCTACACCTTC
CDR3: CASSKCSGGYTF

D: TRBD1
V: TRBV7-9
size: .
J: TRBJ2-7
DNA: TGTGCCAGCAGCCCCGGGACAGTGAGCTCCTACGAGCAGTACTTC
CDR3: CASSPGTVSSYEQYF

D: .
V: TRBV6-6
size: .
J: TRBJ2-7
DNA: TGTGCCAGCAGTTACTCGATACCTACCTACGAGCAGTACTTC
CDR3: CASSYSIPTYEQYF

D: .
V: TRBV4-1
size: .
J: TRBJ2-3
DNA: TGCGCCAGCAGCCAAGAGAGGTCCACAGATACGCAGTATTTT
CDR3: CASSQERSTDTQYF

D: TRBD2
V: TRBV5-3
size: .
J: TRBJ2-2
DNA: TGTGCCAGAAGCACGGGACTAGCGGGAGAGCTCGACACCGGGGAGCTGTTTTTT
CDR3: CARSTGLAGELDTGELFF

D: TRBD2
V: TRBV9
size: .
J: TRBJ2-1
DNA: TGTGCCAGCAGCGTAGCTCCCACTAGCGGGAGCTCGGGTGAGCAGTTCTTC
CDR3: CASSVAPTSGSSGEQFF

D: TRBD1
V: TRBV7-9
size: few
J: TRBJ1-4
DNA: TGTGCCAGCAGCTTAGGACAGGGGGGGAAGGAAAAACTGTTTTTT
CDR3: CASSLGQGGKEKLFF

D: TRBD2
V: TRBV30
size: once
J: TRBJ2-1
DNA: TGTGCCTGGAGTCAGCGTCTCAGCGGGAGGGGCAATGAGCAGTTCTTC
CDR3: CAWSQRLSGRGNEQFF

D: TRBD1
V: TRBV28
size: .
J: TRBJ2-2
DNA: TGTGCCAGCAGTCCCGGGACAGGGATCCTCACCGGGGAGCTGTTTTTT
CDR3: CASSPGTGILTGELFF

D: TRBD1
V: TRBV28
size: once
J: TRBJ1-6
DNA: TGTGCCAGCAGGACCCCCGGGACAGGGACCTCACCCCTCCACTTT
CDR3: CASRTPGTGTSPLHF

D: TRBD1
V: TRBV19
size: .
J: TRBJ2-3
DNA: TGTGCCAGTAGTACGCAGGGGGCAACAGATACGCAGTATTTT
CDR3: CASSTQGATDTQYF

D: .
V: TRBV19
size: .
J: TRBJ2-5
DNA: TGTGCCAGTAGTATACAGAATTCCCAGTACTTC
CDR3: CASSIQNSQYF

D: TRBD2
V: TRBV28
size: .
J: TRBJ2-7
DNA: TGTGCCAGCAGTTCGACTAGCGGCTCCTACGAGCAGTACTTC
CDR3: CASSSTSGSYEQYF

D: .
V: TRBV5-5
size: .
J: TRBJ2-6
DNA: TGTGCCAGCAGCTTGAATCCAGGGATCTCTGGGGCCAACGTCCTGACTTTC
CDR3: CASSLNPGISGANVLTF

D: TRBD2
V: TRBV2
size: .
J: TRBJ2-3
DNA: TGTGCCAGCAGTGTACAACTAGCGGGGGCGGCAGATACGCAGTATTTT
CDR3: CASSVQLAGAADTQYF

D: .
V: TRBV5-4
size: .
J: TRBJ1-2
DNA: TGTGCCAGCAGCCCTGAAACTGCGGGGGTTAGCTATGGCTACACCTTC
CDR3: CASSPETAGVSYGYTF

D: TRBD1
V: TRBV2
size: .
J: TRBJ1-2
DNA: TGTGCCAGCAGGATGACAGGGGCGCACGGCTACACCTTC
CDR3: CASRMTGAHGYTF

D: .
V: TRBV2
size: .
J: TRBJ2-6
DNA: TGTGCCAGCAGCAAAGATTCACAGGTCTCTGGGGCCAACGTCCTGACTTTC
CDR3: CASSKDSQVSGANVLTF

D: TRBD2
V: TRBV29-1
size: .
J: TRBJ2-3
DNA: TGCAGCGTTGCAGCTGCGGGAGGGCCCTATACGCAGTATTTT
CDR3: CSVAAAGGPYTQYF

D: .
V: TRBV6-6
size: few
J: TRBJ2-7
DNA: TGTGCCAGCAGTCGGACACGGACCTACGAGCAGTACTTC
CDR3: CASSRTRTYEQYF

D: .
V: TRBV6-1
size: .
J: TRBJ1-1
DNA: TGTGCCAGCACCACAGCCTACACTGAAGCTTTCTTT
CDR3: CASTTAYTEAFF

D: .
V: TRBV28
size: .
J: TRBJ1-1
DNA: TGTGCCAGCAAGGGGATATCACGAGCTTTCTTT
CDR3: CASKGISRAFF

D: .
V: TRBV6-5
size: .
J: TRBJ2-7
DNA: TGTGCCAGCAGTCCTCTAGCCTACGAGCAGTACTTC
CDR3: CASSPLAYEQYF

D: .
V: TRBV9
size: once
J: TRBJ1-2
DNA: TGTGCCAGCAGCGCCACCGACAAGTACGGCTACACCTTC
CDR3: CASSATDKYGYTF

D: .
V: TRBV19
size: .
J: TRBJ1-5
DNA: TGTGCCAGTAGTATATTCGAGGTTAGAGAGCCCCAGCATTTT
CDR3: CASSIFEVREPQHF

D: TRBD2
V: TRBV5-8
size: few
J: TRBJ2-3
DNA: TGTGCCAGCAGCGGCGGACTAGCGGGAGGGCCGGTCACAGATACGCAGTATTTT
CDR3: CASSGGLAGGPVTDTQYF

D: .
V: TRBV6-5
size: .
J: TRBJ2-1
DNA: TGTGCCAGCACCCGAGGCAGCTCCAATGAGCAGTTCTTC
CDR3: CASTRGSSNEQFF

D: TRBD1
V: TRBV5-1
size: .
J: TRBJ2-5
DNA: TGCGCCAGCAGCTCTTCCGGACAGGGGGTAGGGGAGACCCAGTACTTC
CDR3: CASSSSGQGVGETQYF

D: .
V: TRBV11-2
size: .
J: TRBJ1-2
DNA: TGTGCCAGCAGCCTAATACGGGGGGCCGATGGCTACACCTTC
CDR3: CASSLIRGADGYTF

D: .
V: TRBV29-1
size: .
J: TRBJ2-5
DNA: TGCAGCGTTGCAGGGGTGGAGACCCAGTACTTC
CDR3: CSVAGVETQYF

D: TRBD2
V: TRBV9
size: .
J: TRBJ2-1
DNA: TGTGCCAGCAGCGCCCGGGGCGGGAGGGCCGACAATGAGCAGTTCTTC
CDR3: CASSARGGRADNEQFF

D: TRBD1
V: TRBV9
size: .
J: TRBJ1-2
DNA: TGTGCCAGCAGCGCGGGGGGACAGGGGGATTATGGCTACACCTTC
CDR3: CASSAGGQGDYGYTF

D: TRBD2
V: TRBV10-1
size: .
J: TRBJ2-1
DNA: TGCGCCAGCAGGGACCCGGGGACTAGCGGGAGGGGGCAGTTCTTC
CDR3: CASRDPGTSGRGQFF

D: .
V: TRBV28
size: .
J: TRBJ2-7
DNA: TGTGCCAGCAGTTTAGAAGGGTTTTTTGCACGACAGGCCCCTACCTACGAGCAGTACTTC
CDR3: CASSLEGFFARQAPTYEQYF

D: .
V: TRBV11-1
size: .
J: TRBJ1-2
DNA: TGTGCCAGCAGCTTAGACCGGGCCTCCAGGGGCTATGGCTACACCTTC
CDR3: CASSLDRASRGYGYTF

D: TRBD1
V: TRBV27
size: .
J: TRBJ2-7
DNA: TGTGCCAGCAGTCCGGGACAGGGCGCCTACGAGCAGTACTTC
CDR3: CASSPGQGAYEQYF

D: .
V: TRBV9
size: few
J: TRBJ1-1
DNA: TGTGCCAGCAGCAGGGAGATAATGAACACTGAAGCTTTCTTT
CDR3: CASSREIMNTEAFF

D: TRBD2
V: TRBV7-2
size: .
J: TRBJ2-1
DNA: TGTGCCAGCAGCTTAGCGGGGGGGAGGACCAATGAGCAGTTCTTC
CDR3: CASSLAGGRTNEQFF

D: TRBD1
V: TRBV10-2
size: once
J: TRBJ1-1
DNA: TGCGCCTGTTACCGGGACAGGGCCCCTGAAGCTTTCTTT
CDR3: CACYRDRAPEAFF

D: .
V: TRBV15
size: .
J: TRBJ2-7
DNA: TGTGCCACCAGCAGAGAAGGGAGTTCCTACGAGCAGTACTTC
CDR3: CATSREGSSYEQYF

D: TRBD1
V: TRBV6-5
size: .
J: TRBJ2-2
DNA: TGTGCCAGCAGTTACGACAGGGTCGCCACCGGGGAGCTGTTTTTT
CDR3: CASSYDRVATGELFF

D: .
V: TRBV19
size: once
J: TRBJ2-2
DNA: TGTGCCAGTAGTATGGCCCCAAACACCGGGGAGCTGTTTTTT
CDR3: CASSMAPNTGELFF

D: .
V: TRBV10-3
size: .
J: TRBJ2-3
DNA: TGTGCCATCAGTAACAGGGGGGGGGCAGATACGCAGTATTTT
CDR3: CAISNRGGADTQYF

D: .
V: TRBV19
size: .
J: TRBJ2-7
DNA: TGTGCCAGTAGTATATTGTCCCCCTCCCAGGCCCTCGTGGTGGAGCAGTACTTC
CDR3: CASSILSPSQALVVEQYF

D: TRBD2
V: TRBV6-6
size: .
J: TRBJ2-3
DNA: TGTGCCAGCCGAAGGGCGGGAGGCAGCACAGATACGCAGTATTTT
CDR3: CASRRAGGSTDTQYF

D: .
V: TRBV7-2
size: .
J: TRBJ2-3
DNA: TGTGCCAGCACCTATACCGTATCATCGCAGTATTTT
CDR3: CASTYTVSSQYF

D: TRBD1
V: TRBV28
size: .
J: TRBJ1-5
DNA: TGTGCCAGCAGTTGGCCAGGGGGCTTCTTATATCAGCCCCAGCATTTT
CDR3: CASSWPGGFLYQPQHF

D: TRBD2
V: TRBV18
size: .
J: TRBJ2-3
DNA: TGTGCCAGCTCACCCCCGGGACTAGCCAGAGATACGCAGTATTTT
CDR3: CASSPPGLARDTQYF

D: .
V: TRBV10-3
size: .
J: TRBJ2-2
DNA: TGTGCCATCAGTGATCAGGGTAACGGGGAGCTGTTTTTT
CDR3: CAISDQGNGELFF